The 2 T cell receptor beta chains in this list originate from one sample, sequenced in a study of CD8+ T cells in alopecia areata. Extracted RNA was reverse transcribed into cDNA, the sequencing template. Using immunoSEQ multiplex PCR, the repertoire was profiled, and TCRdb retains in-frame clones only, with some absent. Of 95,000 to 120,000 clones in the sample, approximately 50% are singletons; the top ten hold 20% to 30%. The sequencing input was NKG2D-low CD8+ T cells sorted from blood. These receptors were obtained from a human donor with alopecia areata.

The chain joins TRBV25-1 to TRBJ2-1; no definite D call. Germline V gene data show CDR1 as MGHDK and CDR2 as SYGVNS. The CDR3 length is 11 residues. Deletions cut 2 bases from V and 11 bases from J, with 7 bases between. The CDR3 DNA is TGTGCCAGCAGTGAAGCTCGAAAGCAGTTCTTC. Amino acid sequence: CASSEARKQFF.

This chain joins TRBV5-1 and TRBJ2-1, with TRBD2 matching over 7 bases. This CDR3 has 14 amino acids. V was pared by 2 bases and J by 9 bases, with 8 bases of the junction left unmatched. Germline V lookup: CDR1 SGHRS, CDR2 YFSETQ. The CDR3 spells CASSFREVSGEQFF. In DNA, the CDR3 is TGCGCCAGCAGCTTCCGGGAGGTAAGCGGTGAGCAGTTCTTC.